Following are 21 T cell receptor beta chains from one sample sequenced in a study of CD8+CD57+ T cells in acquired aplastic anemia. CD8+CD57+ cell expansion had been shown by flow cytometry in patients chosen for sequencing. Genomic DNA acted as the template from which TCR beta VDJ combination and CDR3 sequence profiling were carried out. TCRdb fed the reads into MiXCR, producing one record per CDR3 protein. The sample holds around 200,000 distinct CDR3 sequences, about 44% seen once. The sequenced sample consisted of sorted CD4+, CD8+, or CD8+CD57+ T cells (not recorded which) from PBMCs. The receptors come from a human donor with aplastic anemia.

V usage is TRBV7-6 and J usage is TRBJ2-3, with TRBD2 as a possible D gene (6 bases). Germline V gene sequence: CDR1 SGHVS, CDR2 FNYEAQ. V gave up 5 bases and J gave up 0 bases, with 21 bases separating them. The CDR3 length is 18 residues. In nucleotides, the CDR3 is TGTGCCAGCAGCGGAGGGGTCTCAAGCGGAACTAGCACAGATACGCAGTATTTT. Protein product: CASSGGVSSGTSTDTQYF.

Worth noting for this clonotype: As the CDR3 is not closed by the conserved phenylalanine or tryptophan, this likely results from a read error. The chain joins TRBV24-1 to TRBJ2-3; D gene ambiguous. The CDR3 has 16 amino acids. Germline CDR1 KGHDR, CDR2 SFDVKD. The germline V and J ends were trimmed by 0 bases and 4 bases, with 13 bases remaining between them. CDR3 DNA sequence: TGTGCCACCAGTGATTTGGACCAAACCTCGGCAGATACGCAGTATGTT. Translation: CATSDLDQTSADTQYV.

This clonotype has a count of ten or more. This chain links TRBV5-1 with TRBJ1-1; D is perhaps TRBD1 (6 bases). Germline V gene data show CDR1 as SGHRS and CDR2 as YFSETQ. V was cut by 6 bases and J by 0 bases, with 12 bases left in between. The CDR3 extends over 14 amino acids. The CDR3 loop reads CASTRTAMNTEAFF. DNA of the CDR3: TGCGCCAGCACTAGGACAGCCATGAACACTGAAGCTTTCTTT. Supplemented by reference TRBV5-1 and TRBJ1-1, the full variable domain reads KAGVTQTPRYLIKTRGQQVTLSCSPISGHRSVSWYQQTPGQGLQFLFEYFSETQRNKGNFPGRFSGRQFSNSRSEMNVSTLELGDSALYLCASTRTAMNTEAFFGQGTRLTVV.

A note on this clonotype: Relative to the germline gene, one junction end is altered; a read error may explain this. The CDR3 bases are TGTGCCAGCAGGGGGACAGCCAGCAATCAGCCCCAGCATTTT. It yields the protein CASRGTASNQPQHF. V is TRBV10-1 and J is TRBJ1-5, with TRBD1 matching over 7 bases. Germline V CDR1 and CDR2: WNHNN, SYGVQD (reference sequence). This CDR3 spans 14 amino acids.

This clonotype was observed once. V usage is TRBV20-1 and J usage is TRBJ1-6, with 7 nucleotides matching TRBD1. The CDR3 has 13 residues. Trimming cost V 6 bases and J 8 bases; bases outside gene matches: 7. Germline V gene lookup returns CDR1 DFQATT and CDR2 SNEGSKA (reference sequence). The CDR3 protein is CSASGTADSPLHF. As DNA, the CDR3 is TGCAGTGCCAGCGGGACAGCCGATTCACCCCTCCACTTT.

The chain is built from TRBV20-1 and TRBJ2-5; D is possibly TRBD2 (5 bases). Looked up from germline, CDR1 is DFQATT and CDR2 is SNEGSKA (reference sequence). V gave up 3 bases and J gave up 5 bases, with 22 bases separating them. The CDR3 extends over 16 amino acids. In nucleotides, the CDR3 is TGCAGTGCTAGCTTGAGAGGGCCCAATTTCCTGGAGACCCAGTACTTC. Amino acids: CSASLRGPNFLETQYF.

This clonotype was seen once. V and J are TRBV20-1 and TRBJ1-6; a weak D match, TRBD1 (5 bases). Trimming took 2 bases from V and 0 from J, leaving 11 bases between them. Germline CDR1 DFQATT, CDR2 SNEGSKA (reference sequence). This CDR3 has 16 amino acids. CDR3 coding DNA: TGCAGTGCTAGAAGGGACCTTGCCTCCTATAATTCACCCCTCCACTTT. Its translation is CSARRDLASYNSPLHF.

This clonotype was observed many times. The genes are TRBV20-1 and TRBJ1-4; 11 bases are a match to TRBD1. The CDR3 consists of 18 residues. Germline loops: CDR1 DFQATT, CDR2 SNEGSKA (reference sequence). V shed 1 base and J 3 bases; nucleotides not matched to a gene: 10. CDR3 DNA: TGCAGTGCTAGAGTAAATCCGGGACAGGGGGTTTCTAATGAAAAACTGTTTTTT. It yields the protein CSARVNPGQGVSNEKLFF.

The chain uses TRBV6-1 and TRBJ2-7; weak D call: TRBD2 (6 bases). CDR1 MNHNS and CDR2 SASEGT come from the germline V gene. CDR3 size: 15 residues. The V and J ends lost 6 bases and 0 bases respectively, with 15 bases between them. DNA of the CDR3: TGTGCCAGCAGAGGTAGCGGAGACAGCTCCTACGAGCAGTACTTC. As protein: CASRGSGDSSYEQYF.

This clonotype was recorded once. The chain couples TRBV7-2 to TRBJ2-3; 9 bases fit TRBD2. CDR1 and CDR2 (germline): SGHTA, FQGNSA. The ends lost 0 bases at V and 7 bases at J; junction bases unmatched: 14. The CDR3 contains 18 residues. CDR3 nucleotides: TGTGCCAGCAGCTTAGCGATTAGACTAGCGGAGGGTTCATATACGCAGTATTTT. This encodes CASSLAIRLAEGSYTQYF.

The chain combines TRBV7-9 with TRBJ1-5; TRBD1 agrees at 7 bases. CDR3 size: 15 residues. The V gene end was trimmed by 1 base and the J gene end by 7 bases; junction bases not matched to a gene: 7. CDR1 is SEHNR and CDR2 is FQNEAQ in the germline V gene (reference sequence). The CDR3 region has the DNA TGTGCCAGCAGCTTAGACAGACAGACAGGGCAGCCCCAGCATTTT. This gives the protein CASSLDRQTGQPQHF.

The V gene is TRBV10-3, the J gene TRBJ1-2, with a weak D call TRBD1 (5 bases). The CDR3 has 15 amino acids. V gave up 3 bases and J gave up 4 bases, with 15 bases separating them. The germline gives CDR1 ENHRY, CDR2 SYGVKD. The DNA for the CDR3 is TGTGCCATCAGTGATCTGGCGGGGGGTCGCTATGGCTACACCTTC. It is translated as CAISDLAGGRYGYTF.

The V and J genes are TRBV15 and TRBJ1-2, with unresolved D. Germline CDR1 and CDR2: LNHNV and YYDKDF (reference sequence). This CDR3 spans 16 amino acids. Trimming stripped 1 base from V and 3 bases from J, with 15 bases between. The CDR3 is CATSRVLPRMHYGYTF. Written as DNA, the CDR3 is TGTGCCACCAGCAGAGTCCTCCCTCGGATGCACTATGGCTACACCTTC.

Only a few counts were recorded for this clonotype. The rearrangement joins TRBV3-1 to TRBJ2-2, with D maybe TRBD1 (6 bases). Germline V gene data show CDR1 as LGHDT and CDR2 as YNNKEL (reference sequence). CDR3 length: 18 amino acids. Trimming shortened V by 4 bases and J by 1 base, and 19 bases separated the two germline ends. CDR3 in amino acids: CASSRDRSAGGNTGELFF. In DNA, the CDR3 is TGTGCCAGCAGCCGAGACAGGTCTGCTGGGGGGAACACCGGGGAGCTGTTTTTT.

This clonotype was counted many times. The V call is TRBV6-1, the J call TRBJ2-7; 9 bases are shared with TRBD1. This CDR3 has 16 residues. The junction had 11 bases not matched to a gene; V was cut back by 7 bases and J by 1 base. Germline V CDR1 and CDR2: MNHNS, SASEGT. The CDR3 protein is CASNLDGQGLSYEQYF. CDR3 DNA: TGTGCCAGCAACCTAGATGGACAGGGGCTTTCCTACGAGCAGTACTTC.

Ten or more counts support this clonotype. This rearrangement joins TRBV19 to TRBJ1-2; D is perhaps TRBD1 (5 bases). CDR1 LNHDA and CDR2 SQIVND come from the germline V gene (reference sequence). Between the trimmed V and J ends, which lost 5 bases and 5 bases, there was a span of 15 bases. The CDR3 has 14 residues. CDR3 nucleotide sequence: TGTGCCAGTAGTCCCCAGGGCACTGAATATGGCTACACCTTC. It is translated as CASSPQGTEYGYTF. The whole variable domain, remainder taken from reference TRBV19 and TRBJ1-2, is DGGITQSPKYLFRKEGQNVTLSCEQNLNHDAMYWYRQDPGQGLRLIYYSQIVNDFQKGDIAEGYSVSREKKESFPLTVTSAQKNPTAFYLCASSPQGTEYGYTFGSGTRLTVV.

CDR3 DNA: TGTGCCAGCAGCTTAGCGACAACAGGGGGATCCTACGAGCAGTACTTC. Translation: CASSLATTGGSYEQYF. The rearrangement uses TRBV7-2 and TRBJ2-7; TRBD1 matches at 8 bases. The junction had 5 bases not matched to a gene; V was cut back by 0 bases and J by 1 base. CDR1 and CDR2 (germline): SGHTA, FQGNSA. CDR3 length: 16 amino acids.

The rearrangement uses TRBV7-2 and TRBJ1-2; D not certain. The germline CDR1 and CDR2 sequences are SGHTA and FQGNSA. The CDR3 extends over 12 amino acids. As DNA, the CDR3 is TGTGGAAGCTCGGGCCCTAACTATGGCTACACCTTC. Translated, it gives CGSSGPNYGYTF.

The chain is built from TRBV28 and TRBJ2-7, with D perhaps TRBD1 (6 bases). In germline, CDR1 is MDHEN, CDR2 SYDVKM. CDR3 length: 13 amino acids. Deletions cut 6 bases from V and 4 bases from J, with 13 bases between. CDR3 in DNA: TGTGCCAGCAGGCAGGGGAATTGGTACGAGCAGTACTTC. Translating gives CASRQGNWYEQYF.

The chain uses TRBV3-1 and TRBJ2-5; 10 bases are shared with TRBD1. After removal of 2 bases from V and 2 bases from J, the junction contained 5 bases not matched to a gene. CDR3 length: 16 residues. The germline gives CDR1 LGHDT, CDR2 YNNKEL (reference sequence). The CDR3 DNA is TGTGCCAGCAGCCAACGGACGGGACAGGGGCAAGAGACCCAGTACTTC. Translating gives CASSQRTGQGQETQYF.

This clonotype occurred a few times. The chain recombines TRBV6-1 with TRBJ2-3, with TRBD2 matching 8 bases. The junction had 8 bases not matched to a gene; V was cut back by 6 bases and J by 3 bases. The length of the CDR3 is 15 residues. CDR1 and CDR2 from the germline V gene are MNHNS and SASEGT. As DNA, the CDR3 is TGTGCCAGCAGGGTCGGGGGGGCTGGTACAGATACGCAGTATTTT. The encoded protein is CASRVGGAGTDTQYF.